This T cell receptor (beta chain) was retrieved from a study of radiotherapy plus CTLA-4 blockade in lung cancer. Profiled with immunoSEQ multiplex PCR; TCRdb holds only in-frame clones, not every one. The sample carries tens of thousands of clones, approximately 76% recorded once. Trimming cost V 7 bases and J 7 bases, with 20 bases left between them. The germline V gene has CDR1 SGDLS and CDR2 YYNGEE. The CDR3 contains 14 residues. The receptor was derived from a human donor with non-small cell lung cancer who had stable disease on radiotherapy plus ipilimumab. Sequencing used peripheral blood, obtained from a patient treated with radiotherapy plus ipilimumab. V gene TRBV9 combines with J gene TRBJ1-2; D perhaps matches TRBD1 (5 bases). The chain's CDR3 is CASAQGGPAGGYTF. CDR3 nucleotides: TGTGCCAGCGCGCAGGGAGGGCCGGCGGGTGGCTACACCTTC.